Listed below are T cell receptor beta chains from one sample, sequenced in a study of blood T cell repertoires in COVID-19. The table came from immunoSEQ multiplex PCR; TCRdb's copy has only in-frame clones and leaves some out. Of around 320,000 clones in the sample, approximately 85% were seen once. Specimen: peripheral blood. The receptor set was obtained from a human donor in a cohort sampled during active COVID-19. Both conserved end residues are trimmed from each CDR3.

CDR3	V	J
ATSTRIDYRDRGSYGYT	TRBV15	TRBJ1-2
ASSLGGGNTEAF	TRBV11-2	TRBJ1-1
ASSLSGGVSYEQY	TRBV27	TRBJ2-7
ASSFSSGGGNQPQH	TRBV7-9	TRBJ1-5
ASRWTQTSNQPQH	TRBV19	TRBJ1-5
ASIITTLNTEAF	TRBV2	TRBJ1-1
SVRTGGIYEQY	TRBV29-1	TRBJ2-7
AISAGGAEEQY	TRBV10-3	TRBJ2-7
ASSWTGTGELF	TRBV5-1	TRBJ2-2
ASSVASGEAF	TRBV9	TRBJ1-1
ASSQKGGRGLNEQF	TRBV3-1/TRBV3-2	TRBJ2-1
ASSQTPGQDSYEQY	TRBV5-1	TRBJ2-7
ASSYGGGAGETQY	TRBV9	TRBJ2-5
ASSLRSGGPTYEQY	TRBV13	TRBJ2-7
ASSYNTYEQY	TRBV12-3/TRBV12-4	TRBJ2-7
ASSPRRTENYGYT	TRBV6-5	TRBJ1-2
ASGGSSYNEQF	TRBV19	TRBJ2-1
ASSWSTGYNSPLH	TRBV7-9	TRBJ1-6
ASRDRTLNTEAF	TRBV10-2	TRBJ1-1
ASSYSRGSNYGYT	TRBV6-5	TRBJ1-2
ASSLNGQGSLSEAF	TRBV27	TRBJ1-1
SVEWTEDYGYT	TRBV29-1	TRBJ1-2
ASSHPGKEEQY	TRBV14	TRBJ2-7
ASSLDRRRYGYT	TRBV7-2	TRBJ1-2
ASSFDSYLNTIY	TRBV5-4	TRBJ1-3
ASSSPGTSGGLAKNIQY	TRBV7-9	TRBJ2-4
ASRSTGVRTEAF	TRBV7-9	TRBJ1-1
ASRLDSKTGFVTEAF	TRBV12-2	TRBJ1-1
ASSPIPQYEQY	TRBV18	TRBJ2-7
ASSFLRAGGPKEQF	TRBV6-5	TRBJ2-1
ASSLPTGAHEQF	TRBV5-1	TRBJ2-1
ASSQGAFSTEAF	TRBV6-4	TRBJ1-1
ASSTWGGTYEQY	TRBV5-1	TRBJ2-7
ASSPGGSYGYT	TRBV12-3/TRBV12-4	TRBJ1-2
SVGWLNSGPQH	TRBV29-1	TRBJ1-5
ASSGDTYTEAF	TRBV2	TRBJ1-1
ASSLRGGNEQF	TRBV11-3	TRBJ2-1
ASSVDRVNYEQY	TRBV9	TRBJ2-7
ASSSAGDIY	TRBV5-1	TRBJ1-3
SVDTTDTYEQY	TRBV29-1	TRBJ2-7
SAPRGPRLF	TRBV20-1	TRBJ2-2
ASTLGGKSSYNEQF	TRBV5-4	TRBJ2-1
ASSMEGRGYEQY	TRBV19	TRBJ2-7
ASSQDHPGGYT	TRBV14	TRBJ1-2
ASSDRGRGIGTDTQY	TRBV13	TRBJ2-3
ASRQGSTANNSPLH	TRBV3-1/TRBV3-2	TRBJ1-6
SASVLNEKLF	TRBV20-1	TRBJ1-4
ATSDFGTGKSYNEQF	TRBV24-1	TRBJ2-1
ASRPQVIGTQY	TRBV7-6	TRBJ2-3
ASSLGLTVNEKLF	TRBV5-1	TRBJ1-4
ASSFHRGGYT	TRBV5-7	TRBJ1-2